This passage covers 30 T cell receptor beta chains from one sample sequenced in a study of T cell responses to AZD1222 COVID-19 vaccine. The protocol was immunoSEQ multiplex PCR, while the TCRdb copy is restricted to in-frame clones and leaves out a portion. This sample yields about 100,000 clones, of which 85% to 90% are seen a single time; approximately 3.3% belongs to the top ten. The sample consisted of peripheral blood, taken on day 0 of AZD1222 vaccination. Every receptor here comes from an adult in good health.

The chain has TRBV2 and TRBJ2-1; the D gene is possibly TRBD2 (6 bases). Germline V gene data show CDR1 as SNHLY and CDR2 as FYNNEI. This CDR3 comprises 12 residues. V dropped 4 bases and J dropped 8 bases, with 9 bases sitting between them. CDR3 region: CASSVGGYEQFF. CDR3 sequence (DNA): TGTGCCAGCAGTGTCGGAGGGTATGAGCAGTTCTTC.

The CDR3 here is CASSHSIRIYNSPLHF. For the CDR3, the DNA is TGCGCCAGCAGCCATTCGATAAGAATCTATAATTCACCCCTCCACTTT. The chain recombines TRBV5-1 with TRBJ1-6, with D unresolved. Germline V gene lookup returns CDR1 SGHRS and CDR2 YFSETQ. Between the trimmed V and J ends, which lost 4 bases and 3 bases, there was a span of 14 bases. The CDR3 runs to 16 residues.

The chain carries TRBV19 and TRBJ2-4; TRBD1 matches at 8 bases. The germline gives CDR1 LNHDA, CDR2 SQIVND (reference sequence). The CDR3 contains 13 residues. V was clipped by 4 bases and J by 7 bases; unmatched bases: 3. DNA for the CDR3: TGTGCCAGTAGTACCCAGGGGGCCAACATTCAGTACTTC. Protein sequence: CASSTQGANIQYF.

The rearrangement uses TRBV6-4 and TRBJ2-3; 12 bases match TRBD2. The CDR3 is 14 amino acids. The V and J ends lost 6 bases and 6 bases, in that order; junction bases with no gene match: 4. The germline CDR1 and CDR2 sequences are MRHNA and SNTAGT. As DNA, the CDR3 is TGTGCCAGCAGGAAACTAGCGGGGGGCGATACGCAGTATTTT. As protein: CASRKLAGGDTQYF.

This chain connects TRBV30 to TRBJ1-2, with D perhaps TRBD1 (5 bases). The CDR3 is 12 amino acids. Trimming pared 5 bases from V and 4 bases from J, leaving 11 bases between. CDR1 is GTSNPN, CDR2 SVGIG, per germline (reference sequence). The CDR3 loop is CAWGRDGYGYTF. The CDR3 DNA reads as TGTGCCTGGGGACGGGACGGCTATGGCTACACCTTC.

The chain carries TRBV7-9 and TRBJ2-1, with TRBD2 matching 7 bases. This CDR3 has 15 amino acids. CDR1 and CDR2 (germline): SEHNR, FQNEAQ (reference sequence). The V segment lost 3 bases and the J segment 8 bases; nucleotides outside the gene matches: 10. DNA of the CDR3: TGTGCCAGCAGCTTCCCAGCGGGGATCGTTGATGAGCAGTTCTTC. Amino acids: CASSFPAGIVDEQFF.

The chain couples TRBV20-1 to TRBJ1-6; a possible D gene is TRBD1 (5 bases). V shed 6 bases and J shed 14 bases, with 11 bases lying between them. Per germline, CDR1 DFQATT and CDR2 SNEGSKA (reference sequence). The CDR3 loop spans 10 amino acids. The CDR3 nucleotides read TGCAGTGCCGGGGCTGGGGCCCTCCACTTT. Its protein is CSAGAGALHF.

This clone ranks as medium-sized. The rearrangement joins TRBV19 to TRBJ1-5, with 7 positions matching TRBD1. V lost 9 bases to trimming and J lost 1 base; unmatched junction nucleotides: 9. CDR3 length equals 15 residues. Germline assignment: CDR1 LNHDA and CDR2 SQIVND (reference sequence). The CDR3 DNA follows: TGTGCCAGCACTCAGGGGGGAGGAAGCAATCAGCCCCAGCATTTT. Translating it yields CASTQGGGSNQPQHF.

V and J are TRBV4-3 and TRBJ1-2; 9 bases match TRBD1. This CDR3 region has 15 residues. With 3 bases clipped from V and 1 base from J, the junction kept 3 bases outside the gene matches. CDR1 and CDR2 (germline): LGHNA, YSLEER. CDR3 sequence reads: CASSHRQGVNYGYTF. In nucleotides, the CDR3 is TGCGCCAGCAGCCACCGACAGGGGGTTAACTATGGCTACACCTTC.

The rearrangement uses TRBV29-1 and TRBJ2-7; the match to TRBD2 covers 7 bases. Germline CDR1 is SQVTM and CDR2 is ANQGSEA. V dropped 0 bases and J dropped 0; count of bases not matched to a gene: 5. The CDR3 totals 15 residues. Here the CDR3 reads CSVEDGEGYSYEQYF. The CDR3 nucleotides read TGCAGCGTTGAAGACGGGGAGGGTTACTCCTACGAGCAGTACTTC.

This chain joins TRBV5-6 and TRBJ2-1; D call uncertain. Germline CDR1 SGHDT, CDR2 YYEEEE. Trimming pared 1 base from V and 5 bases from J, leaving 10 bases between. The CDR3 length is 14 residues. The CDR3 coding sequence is TGTGCCAGCAGCTTGTTTACTCTCAACAATGAGCAGTTCTTC. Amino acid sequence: CASSLFTLNNEQFF.

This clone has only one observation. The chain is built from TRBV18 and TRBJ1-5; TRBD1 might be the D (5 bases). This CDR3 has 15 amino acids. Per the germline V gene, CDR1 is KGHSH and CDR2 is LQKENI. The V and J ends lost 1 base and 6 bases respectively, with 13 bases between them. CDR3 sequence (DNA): TGTGCCAGCTCACCACTTCGACAGATTAGTCAGCCCCAGCATTTT. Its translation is CASSPLRQISQPQHF. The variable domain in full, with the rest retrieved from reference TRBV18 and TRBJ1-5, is NAGVMQNPRHLVRRRGQEARLRCSPMKGHSHVYWYRQLPEEGLKFMVYLQKENIIDESGMPKERFSAEFPKEGPSILRIQQVVRGDSAAYFCASSPLRQISQPQHFGDGTRLSIL.

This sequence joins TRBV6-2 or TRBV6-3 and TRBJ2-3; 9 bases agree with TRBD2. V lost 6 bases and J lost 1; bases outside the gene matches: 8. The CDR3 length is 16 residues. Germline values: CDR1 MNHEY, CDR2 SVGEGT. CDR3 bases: TGTGCCAGCAGCTTAGGGACTAGCCCAGGCACAGATACGCAGTATTTT. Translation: CASSLGTSPGTDTQYF.

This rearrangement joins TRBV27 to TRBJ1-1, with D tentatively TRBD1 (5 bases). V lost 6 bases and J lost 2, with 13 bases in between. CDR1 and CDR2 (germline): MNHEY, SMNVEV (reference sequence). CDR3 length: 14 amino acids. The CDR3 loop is CASSPGQFNTEAFF. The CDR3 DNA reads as TGTGCCAGCAGCCCAGGGCAATTTAACACTGAAGCTTTCTTT.

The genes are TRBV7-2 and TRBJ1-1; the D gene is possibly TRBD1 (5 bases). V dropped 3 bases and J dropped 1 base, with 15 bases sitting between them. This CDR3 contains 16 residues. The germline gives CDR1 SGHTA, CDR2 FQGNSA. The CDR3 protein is CASSLIGVLPNTEAFF. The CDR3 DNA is TGTGCCAGCAGCTTGATAGGGGTTTTACCGAACACTGAAGCTTTCTTT.

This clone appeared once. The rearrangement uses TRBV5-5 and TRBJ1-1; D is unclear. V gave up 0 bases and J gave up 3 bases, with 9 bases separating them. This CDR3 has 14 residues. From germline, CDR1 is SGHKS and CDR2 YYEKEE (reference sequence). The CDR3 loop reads CASSLVSGDTEAFF. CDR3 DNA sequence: TGTGCCAGCAGCTTGGTCTCAGGTGACACTGAAGCTTTCTTT.

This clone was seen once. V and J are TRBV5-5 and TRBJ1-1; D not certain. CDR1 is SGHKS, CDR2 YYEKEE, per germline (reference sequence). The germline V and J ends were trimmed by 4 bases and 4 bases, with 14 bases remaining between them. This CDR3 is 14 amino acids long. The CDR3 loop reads CASSGRYRVTEAFF. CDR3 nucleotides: TGTGCCAGCAGCGGCAGGTACCGAGTCACTGAAGCTTTCTTT.

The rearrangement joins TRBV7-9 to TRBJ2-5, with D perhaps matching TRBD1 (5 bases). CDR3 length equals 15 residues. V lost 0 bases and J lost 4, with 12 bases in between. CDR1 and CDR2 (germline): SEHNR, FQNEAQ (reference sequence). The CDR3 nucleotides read TGTGCCAGCAGCTTAGCAACAGGTCGGGTAGAGACCCAGTACTTC. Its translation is CASSLATGRVETQYF.

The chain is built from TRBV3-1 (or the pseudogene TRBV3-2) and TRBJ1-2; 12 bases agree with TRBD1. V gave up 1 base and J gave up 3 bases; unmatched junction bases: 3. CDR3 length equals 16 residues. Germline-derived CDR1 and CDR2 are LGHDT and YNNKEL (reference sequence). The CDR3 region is CASSQGDRGQDYGYTF. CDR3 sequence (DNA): TGTGCCAGCAGCCAAGGGGACAGGGGGCAGGACTATGGCTACACCTTC.

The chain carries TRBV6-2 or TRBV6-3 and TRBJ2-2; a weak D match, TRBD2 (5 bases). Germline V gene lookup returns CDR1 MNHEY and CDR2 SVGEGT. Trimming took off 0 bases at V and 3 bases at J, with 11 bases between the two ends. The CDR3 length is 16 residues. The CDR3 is CASSYSLGADTGELFF. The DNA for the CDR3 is TGTGCCAGCAGTTACTCGTTGGGAGCCGACACCGGGGAGCTGTTTTTT.

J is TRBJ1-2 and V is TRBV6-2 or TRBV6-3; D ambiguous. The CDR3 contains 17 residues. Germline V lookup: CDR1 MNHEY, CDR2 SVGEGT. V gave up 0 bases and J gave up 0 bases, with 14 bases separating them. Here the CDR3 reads CASSYSRRVPTNYGYTF. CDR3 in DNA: TGTGCCAGCAGTTACTCGAGAAGGGTTCCCACTAACTATGGCTACACCTTC.

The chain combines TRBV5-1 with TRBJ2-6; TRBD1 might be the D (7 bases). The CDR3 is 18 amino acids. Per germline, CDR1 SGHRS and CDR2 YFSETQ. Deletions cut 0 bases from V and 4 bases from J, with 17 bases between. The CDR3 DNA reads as TGCGCCAGCAGCTTGGCCGGGAGAGGGGGCGCAGGGGCCAACGTCCTGACTTTC. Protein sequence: CASSLAGRGGAGANVLTF.

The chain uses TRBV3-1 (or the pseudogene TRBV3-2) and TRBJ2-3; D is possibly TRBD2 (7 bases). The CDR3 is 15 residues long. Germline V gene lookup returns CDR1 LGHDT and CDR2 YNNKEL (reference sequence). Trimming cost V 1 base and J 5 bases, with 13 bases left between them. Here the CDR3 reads CASSQVGGVVDTQYF. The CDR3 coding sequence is TGTGCCAGCAGCCAAGTAGGGGGGGTGGTAGATACGCAGTATTTT.

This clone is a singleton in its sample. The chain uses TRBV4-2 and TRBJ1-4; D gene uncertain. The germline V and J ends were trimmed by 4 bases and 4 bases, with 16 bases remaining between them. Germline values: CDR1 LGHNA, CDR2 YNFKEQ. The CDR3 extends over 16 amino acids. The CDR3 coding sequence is TGTGCCAGCAGCCCTACCCCCTTAGTAGTTAATGAAAAACTGTTTTTT. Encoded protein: CASSPTPLVVNEKLFF.

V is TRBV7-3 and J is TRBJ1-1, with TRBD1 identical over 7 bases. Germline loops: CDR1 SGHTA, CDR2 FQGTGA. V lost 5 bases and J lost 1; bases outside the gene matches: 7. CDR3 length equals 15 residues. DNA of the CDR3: TGTGCCAGCAGCCAATCGACAGGGCAGAACACTGAAGCTTTCTTT. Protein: CASSQSTGQNTEAFF.

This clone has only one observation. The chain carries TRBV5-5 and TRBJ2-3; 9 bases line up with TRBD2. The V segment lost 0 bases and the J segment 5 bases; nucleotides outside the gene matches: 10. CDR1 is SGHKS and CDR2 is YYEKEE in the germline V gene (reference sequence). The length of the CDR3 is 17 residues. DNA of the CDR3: TGTGCCAGCAGCTTGGCAGGGACTAGCCTTGGAGGAGATACGCAGTATTTT. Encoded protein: CASSLAGTSLGGDTQYF.

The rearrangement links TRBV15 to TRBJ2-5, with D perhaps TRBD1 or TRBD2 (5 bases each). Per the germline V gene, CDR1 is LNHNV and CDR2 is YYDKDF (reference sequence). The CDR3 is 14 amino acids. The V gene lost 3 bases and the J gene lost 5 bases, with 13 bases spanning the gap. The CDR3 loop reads CATSRGDLEETQYF. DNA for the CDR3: TGTGCCACCAGCAGGGGGGACCTCGAGGAGACCCAGTACTTC.

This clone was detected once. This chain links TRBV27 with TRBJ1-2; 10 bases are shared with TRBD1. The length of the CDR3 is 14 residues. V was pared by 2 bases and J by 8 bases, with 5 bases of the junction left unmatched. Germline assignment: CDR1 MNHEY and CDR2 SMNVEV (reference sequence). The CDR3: CASSLARDRGGYTF. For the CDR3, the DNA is TGTGCCAGCAGTTTAGCCCGGGACAGGGGCGGCTACACCTTC.

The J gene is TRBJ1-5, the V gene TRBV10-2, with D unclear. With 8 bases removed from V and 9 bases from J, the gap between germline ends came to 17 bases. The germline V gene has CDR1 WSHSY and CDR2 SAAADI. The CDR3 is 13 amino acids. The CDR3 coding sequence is TGCGCCAGCTCGTCGGGCCTCGGACCGCCCCAGCATTTT. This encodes CASSSGLGPPQHF.

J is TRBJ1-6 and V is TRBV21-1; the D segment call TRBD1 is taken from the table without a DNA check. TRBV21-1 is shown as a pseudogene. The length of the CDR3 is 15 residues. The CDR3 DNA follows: TGTGCCAGCAGCAAAGGGACAAACTACAATTCACCCCTCCACTTT. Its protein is CASSKGTNYNSPLHF.